The 7 T cell receptor beta chains listed next were all sequenced from one sample in a study of blood T cells in healthy people across ages. A J-beta primer mix and a sample-barcoded 5' primer were used in a second PCR of about 7 to 12 cycles. Each CDR3 protein gets one entry after TCRdb re-called the 5' RACE reads with MiXCR. The sample lists about 380,000 distinct CDR3 sequences; roughly half were seen once. Sequenced sample: blood. These receptors were obtained from a man in his 60s in good health.

This clonotype was detected a few times. J is TRBJ2-1 and V is TRBV20-1, with 9 bases matching TRBD1. J was trimmed by 1 base and V by 1 base; bases with no gene match: 5. The CDR3 totals 16 residues. In germline, CDR1 is DFQATT, CDR2 SNEGSKA (reference sequence). CDR3 sequence (DNA): TGCAGTGCTAGAGCTCCGGGACAGGGTTCCTACAATGAGCAGTTCTTC. Its protein product is CSARAPGQGSYNEQFF.

This clonotype was picked up one time. A much larger clone sits a single nucleotide away, making a read error possible. CDR3 amino acids: CAGSFALAGGLNEQFF. As DNA, the CDR3 is TGCGCCGGCAGCTTCGCCCTAGCGGGGGGGCTAAATGAGCAGTTCTTC. V and J are TRBV5-1 and TRBJ2-1, with 12 bases aligning to TRBD2. Germline V gives CDR1 SGHRS, CDR2 YFSETQ. The CDR3 extends over 16 amino acids.

This clonotype has just a few counts. The chain employs TRBV11-2 and TRBJ2-1; 10 positions agree with TRBD2. In germline, CDR1 is SGHAT, CDR2 FQNNGV. The length of the CDR3 is 16 residues. V trimming: 6 bases; J trimming: 1 base; junction bases outside the gene matches: 6. DNA of the CDR3: TGTGCCAGCAGTTCTAGCGGGAGAAGGTCCTACAATGAGCAGTTCTTC. Encoded protein: CASSSSGRRSYNEQFF.

The V and J genes are TRBV29-1 and TRBJ2-7, with TRBD2 matching 8 bases. The CDR3 loop spans 12 amino acids. Germline CDR1 is SQVTM and CDR2 is ANQGSEA. The V and J ends lost 5 bases and 2 bases, in that order; junction bases with no gene match: 2. The CDR3 sequence is CSVREGAYEQYF. The CDR3 region has the DNA TGCAGCGTTCGGGAGGGGGCCTACGAGCAGTACTTC.

The chain employs TRBV29-1 and TRBJ2-1; 7 nucleotides agree with TRBD1. The J call may be wrong; the DNA end is better matched by TRBJ2-7. The CDR3 is 15 residues long. The germline V gene has CDR1 SQVTM and CDR2 ANQGSEA. This CDR3 reads CSVEEAGTDPYEQYF. In nucleotides, the CDR3 is TGCAGCGTTGAAGAGGCCGGGACAGACCCCTACGAGCAGTACTTC.

Only a few counts were recorded for this clonotype. This chain links TRBV3-1 with TRBJ2-7; D is possibly TRBD1 (7 bases). This CDR3 is 15 amino acids long. Looked up from germline, CDR1 is LGHDT and CDR2 is YNNKEL (reference sequence). Trimming cost V 0 bases and J 4 bases, with 13 bases left between them. The CDR3 protein is CASSQERRGPYEQYF. CDR3 DNA: TGTGCCAGCAGCCAAGAGAGGAGGGGGCCGTACGAGCAGTACTTC.

The V gene is TRBV11-2, the J gene TRBJ2-1; 8 bases align to TRBD1. V dropped 2 bases and J dropped 13; count of bases not matched to a gene: 7. In germline, CDR1 is SGHAT, CDR2 FQNNGV. CDR3 length: 13 residues. The CDR3 reads CASSLNPTGGQFF. The CDR3 DNA is TGTGCCAGCAGCTTAAACCCTACAGGGGGTCAGTTCTTC.